This TCR beta chain emerged from a study of a mutant IDH1 vaccine in newly diagnosed glioma. Study in general: Treated patients, averaging about 40 years, were around 62% male and roughly 40% female.

Profiled with immunoSEQ multiplex PCR; TCRdb holds only in-frame clones, not every one. The top ten clones hold approximately 0.58% of a sample with 99,000 or so clones, about 87% of them seen once. This CDR3 comprises 16 residues. The V end lost 0 bases, the J end lost 1 base, and 11 bases lay between the germline ends. Germline CDR1 reads SGDLS; CDR2 reads YYNGEE. Time point reported: baseline, week 1 (first vaccination visit). Sample treatment: pre-vaccination baseline after standard-of-care therapy. New WHO grade 3 or 4 astrocytomas that were IDH1-mutant and ATRX-lost had been found in donors. This sequence joins TRBV9 and TRBJ2-1; possible D gene TRBD1, 6 bases. This TCR came from a woman in her forties or fifties with glioma. This specimen consisted of PBMCs, obtained from a glioma patient treated with radiotherapy, temozolomide or both. The CDR3 loop reads CASSVVSDRSYNEQFF. The DNA of the CDR3 is TGTGCCAGCAGCGTAGTTTCGGACAGATCCTACAATGAGCAGTTCTTC.